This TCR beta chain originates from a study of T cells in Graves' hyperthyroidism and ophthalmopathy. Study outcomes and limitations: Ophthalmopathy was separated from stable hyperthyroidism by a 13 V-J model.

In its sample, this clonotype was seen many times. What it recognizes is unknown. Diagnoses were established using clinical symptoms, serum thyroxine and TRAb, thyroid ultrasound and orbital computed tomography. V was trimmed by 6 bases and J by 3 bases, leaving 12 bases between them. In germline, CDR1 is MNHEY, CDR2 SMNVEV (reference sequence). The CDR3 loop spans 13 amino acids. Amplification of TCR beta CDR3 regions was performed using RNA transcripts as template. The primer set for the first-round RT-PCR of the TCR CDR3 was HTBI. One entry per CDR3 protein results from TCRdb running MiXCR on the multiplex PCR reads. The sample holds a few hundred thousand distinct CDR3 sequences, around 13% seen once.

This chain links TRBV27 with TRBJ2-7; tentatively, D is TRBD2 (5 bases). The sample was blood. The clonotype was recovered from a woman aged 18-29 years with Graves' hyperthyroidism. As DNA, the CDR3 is TGTGCCAGCAGGACGACCCGGGGCTACGAGCAGTACTTC. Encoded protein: CASRTTRGYEQYF.